This T cell receptor beta chain stems from a study of T cells after posttransplantation cyclophosphamide (dated by TCRdb to about 2016). Study-wide context: Using TRB sequencing, the study followed how the T cell repertoire rebuilt after myeloablative bone marrow transplantation with posttransplantation cyclophosphamide given as GVHD prophylaxis. Antigen receptor sequencing covered samples from approximately 32 PTCy-treated patients and approximately 15 of their related bone marrow donors. Blood from all 35 or so PTCy patients who had 1-year posttransplant specimens underwent TRB sequencing. TRB sequencing was also done on up to roughly 3 additional blood samples from 2 to 5.2 years after transplant in 3 patients, and on pretransplant blood from a handful of patients. Because TRA and TRB clonality correlated tightly in under 10 samples, later TCR analyses were limited to TRB. Public TRB sequences were queried against a database of over 3,600 sequences associated with responses to pathogens, tumor antigens, self-antigens and alloantigens. General findings and caveats noted by the study authors: The TRB repertoires of T cells infiltrating skin or GI tract showed only limited overlap with the TRB repertoires of T cells in blood. Across the roughly 40 patients, TRB clonality was highly associated with recipient CMV seropositivity and CMV reactivation, and diversity with PTCy was similar to that in the CNI/methotrexate controls. Donor-recipient similarity was low at 1-2 months but increased during the first year, and donor CD8+ memory clones often dominated later blood repertoires.

According to the germline V gene (reference sequence), CDR1 reads GTSNPN and CDR2 reads SVGIG. Relative to germline, V is 0 bases shorter and J is 5 bases shorter, with 15 bases between their ends. Including cysteine and phenylalanine, the CDR3 has 15 amino acids. The kept DNA is CDR3 alone, 45 bases in frame from the first base. On the day of marrow donation, related bone marrow donors gave peripheral blood samples. Peripheral blood and bone marrow mononuclear cells were isolated by Ficoll-Hypaque density centrifugation and cryopreserved. TRB sequencing used genomic DNA with the immunoSEQ assay at survey resolution or the hsTCRB kit. The published analysis was carried out like this. Initial read processing used immunoSEQ software, and repertoire analyses used the LymphoSeq R package. Clonality was computed as 1 minus normalized Shannon entropy; Gini coefficient was also calculated for each TRB dataset. To infer phenotypes in unsorted samples, TRB sequences from sorted subsets of the recipient or donor were mapped onto the unsorted samples of the same recipient. TCRdb carries this immuneACCESS record with in-frame sequences only. Its versions omit some clonotypes, under half of them owing to an unresolved V gene in the studies checked, with the rest unexplained. V and J calls and clone size are given by that table; D and trimming were obtained from the DNA. Within this sample are 66,000 or so clones, with about 94% of them counted one time only. Together, the top ten hold about 3% of the sample.

This clone occurred once. Its binding antigen is unknown. No qualities accompany the bases; no much larger clone lies one base away. The chain couples TRBV30 to TRBJ2-3; the D assignment is uncertain and may be TRBD1 or TRBD2, with 7 bases supporting each. This sequence originates from a woman in her twenties or thirties in good health and a related stem cell transplant donor. Material: PBMCs. The CDR3 protein is CAWSVQAGGVDTQYF. DNA sequence: TGTGCCTGGAGTGTACAGGCAGGGGGGGTAGATACGCAGTATTTT.